The subject of this entry is one T cell receptor beta chain. This clone appeared a few times. This clone's antigen is unknown. Base-call qualities are not available, and no considerably larger clone is one nucleotide away. The entire amount of isolated RNA was reverse transcribed using the High Capacity cDNA Reverse Transcription Kit, so the sequenced TCRB transcripts were expressed ones. Naive, central memory and regulatory T cell samples underwent deep immunoSEQ sequencing, averaging about 3.57 million total reads per sample. Sorted cells were lysed in RLT buffer and RNA was extracted with DNase-treated RNeasy Micro or Mini kits, depending on cell number. Each cell subset was processed separately to prevent cross-contamination, with patient and healthy donor samples processed together. TCRB sequences were amplified from cDNA with the immunoSEQ multiplex PCR, producing 87-bp fragments spanning the CDR3 region. Sequencing of the amplicons was done on the Illumina HiSeq platform. The authors' analysis ran thus. PCR bias was computationally corrected using synthetic template baselines, reads within Hamming distance 2 were collapsed, and singletons that could not be merged were discarded. By aligning reads against IMGT, V, D and J genes, CDR3 length, and insertions or deletions at six rearrangement sites were assigned. Within each subset, clonotype counts were normalized to the number of sorted cells before true diversity and Gini coefficients were calculated with the tcR R package. The overlap coefficient, calculated on TCRB nucleotide sequences, was used to quantify repertoire sharing. Out-of-frame TCRB sequences from naive cells were analyzed as a proxy for the pre-selection repertoire. In TCRdb, the immuneACCESS table is reduced to in-frame sequences with V and J assigned. These tables do not hold every clone; where another copy was compared, an unresolved V gene accounts for under half, and the others remain unexplained. V and J calls and clone size are copied from that table; D and trimming were computed from the DNA. In this sample the table shows about 640,000 clones, roughly 12% of which occur a single time. The ten largest clonotypes hold over 0.1% of the sample.

The CDR3, cysteine through phenylalanine, is 11 amino acids long. Only the CDR3 DNA is retained, 33 bases long and in frame from the first base. From the germline V gene, CDR1 is ENHRY and CDR2 is SYGVKD. The germline ends are 7 bases apart after V is trimmed by 6 bases and J by 5 bases. The data originate from a study of beta chain features in type 1 diabetes (dated by TCRdb to 2017 to 2018). In the study overall: Mean age, gender distribution, total cell number and subset yield did not differ between patients and healthy donors. A total of 107,917,701 sorted cells were examined across all samples, and RNA yield correlated strongly with the number of cells per subset. The study compared the TCRB repertoires of sorted circulating CD4+ T cell subsets in recently diagnosed type 1 diabetes patients with those in matched healthy donors. Regulatory and stem cell-like memory subsets were isolated from only 8 patients and roughly eight healthy donors, whereas naive and central memory subsets came from all 30 or so donors. Study-wide conclusions, independent of this receptor: Because cDNA was sequenced instead of genomic DNA, highly expressing activated cells could be over-represented, though the groups showed no difference in activation or CD3 levels. In all four CD4+ subsets, TCRB CDR3 length was moderately but significantly shorter in type 1 diabetes patients. Naive, central memory and regulatory TCRB repertoires appeared more similar among patients than among healthy donors. Shorter templates might be favored by PCR, yet because patient and control samples were amplified and corrected together, any such skew would affect both groups equally. Because the HLA sub-analyses included only small numbers of individuals, any influence of HLA type on TCRB rearrangement was left unresolved. At VDJ recombination sites, type 1 diabetes patients had fewer insertions and more deleted nucleotides, which implies abnormalities in thymic rearrangement.

Each donor gave one peripheral blood draw, about 110 mL on average, collected into heparinised tubes. Naive, central memory, regulatory and stem cell-like memory CD4+ T cells were sorted on a BD FACSAria II using a panel including CD45RO, CCR7, CD25, CD127, CD95 and CD27. A purity above 95% was achieved for all sorted populations. PBMCs were isolated immediately by Lymphoprep density gradient centrifugation and stained directly without culture. So that batch effects would be minimized, each experiment stained and sorted samples in pairs, pairing one healthy donor with one patient. The chain employs TRBV10-3 and TRBJ1-2, with an unclear D gene assignment. The TCR comes from a man aged 30 to 39 with type 1 diabetes. The specimen sequenced was naive CD4+ T cells from blood. The cell subset or site label for this specimen denotes: true naive CD4+ T cells. The DNA is as follows: TGTGCCATCAGCCGCCCATATGGCTACACCTTC. It codes for CAISRPYGYTF.